A single sample is the source of the 21 T cell receptor beta chains below, sequenced in a study of Graves' ophthalmopathy and Graves' hyperthyroidism. Researchers took RNA transcripts and amplified TCR beta CDR3 regions from them. Following a first-round RT-PCR that used HTBI primers, a second-round multiplex PCR was carried out. TCRdb reprocessed the multiplex PCR reads with MiXCR, giving one entry per CDR3 protein. The sample yields just over 400,000 distinct CDR3 sequences, around a fifth seen once. The sequenced sample consisted of peripheral blood. These receptors were taken from a woman between 18 and 29 years old with stable Graves' hyperthyroidism.

This clonotype was detected only a few times. V usage is TRBV19 and J usage is TRBJ2-7, with D perhaps TRBD1 (7 bases). Trimming cost V 4 bases and J 4 bases, with 20 bases left between them. Germline V gives CDR1 LNHDA, CDR2 SQIVND (reference sequence). There are 16 residues in the CDR3. This CDR3 reads CASSTTPGTAGYEQYF. CDR3 DNA sequence: TGTGCCAGTAGTACCACCCCCGGGACAGCGGGTTACGAGCAGTACTTC.

This clonotype occurred many times. V and J are TRBV9 and TRBJ1-2; 8 nucleotides line up with TRBD1. The CDR3 has 15 amino acids. V was clipped by 4 bases and J by 6 bases; unmatched bases: 11. CDR1 is SGDLS and CDR2 is YYNGEE in the germline V gene. As DNA, the CDR3 is TGTGCCAGCAGCTTAACAGGGGGGGGCGAGGATGGCTACACCTTC. Translated, it gives CASSLTGGGEDGYTF. The whole variable domain, filled in from reference TRBV9 and TRBJ1-2, reads DSGVTQTPKHLITATGQRVTLRCSPRSGDLSVYWYQQSLDQGLQFLIQYYNGEERAKGNILERFSAQQFPDLHSELNLSSLELGDSALYFCASSLTGGGEDGYTFGSGTRLTVV.

This clonotype was found many times. Germline is not matched at one junction end, which may reflect a read error. The DNA of the CDR3 is TGCAGTGCCAGAGACAGGACTCTGAACACTGAAGCTTTCTTT. Translating gives CSARDRTLNTEAFF. This chain joins TRBV20-1 and TRBJ1-1, with D possibly matching TRBD1 (6 bases). CDR1 and CDR2 from the germline V gene are DFQATT and SNEGSKA (reference sequence). The CDR3 extends over 14 amino acids.

In this sample, this clonotype turned up a few times. The rearrangement uses TRBV7-8 and TRBJ1-6; 8 nucleotides agree with TRBD1. The CDR3 is 14 amino acids. CDR1 is SGHVS and CDR2 is FQNEAQ in the germline V gene. J was trimmed by 9 bases and V by 7 bases; bases with no gene match: 8. The CDR3 sequence is CASKQQGEASPLHF. CDR3 nucleotide sequence: TGTGCCAGCAAGCAACAGGGGGAAGCTTCACCCCTCCACTTT.

This clonotype was observed a handful of times. This chain links TRBV20-1 with TRBJ2-2; 9 nucleotides match TRBD2. J lost 3 bases, V lost 0 bases, and 2 bases had no gene match. Germline V CDR1 and CDR2: DFQATT, SNEGSKA (reference sequence). The CDR3 extends over 15 amino acids. The CDR3 here is CSAREQRGDTGELFF. As DNA, the CDR3 is TGCAGTGCTAGAGAACAGCGGGGGGACACCGGGGAGCTGTTTTTT.

The chain has TRBV13 and TRBJ2-5; 11 bases match TRBD2. With the DNA end fitting TRBJ2-7 better, the J assignment may be wrong. CDR1 is PRHDT and CDR2 is FYEKMQ in the germline V gene (reference sequence). The CDR3 covers 17 residues. CDR3 protein: CASSLRTSGSLAYEQYF. The CDR3 coding sequence is TGTGCCAGCAGCTTACGGACTAGCGGGTCCCTGGCCTACGAGCAGTACTTC.

The table lists this clonotype with many counts. The chain has TRBV6-1 and TRBJ1-1; D ambiguous. The CDR3 contains 14 residues. The germline V gene encodes CDR1 MNHNS and CDR2 SASEGT. Trimming pared 4 bases from V and 5 bases from J, leaving 14 bases between. CDR3 coding DNA: TGTGCCAGCAGTGCGAACTGGGATGGTACTGAAGCTTTCTTT. Translating gives CASSANWDGTEAFF.

The CDR3, as DNA: TGCGCCAGCAGCCAAGATAGCGACATCGCCGGCTACGAGCAGTACTTC. This codes for CASSQDSDIAGYEQYF. The chain has TRBV4-1 and TRBJ2-7, with D perhaps matching TRBD2 (5 bases). V was pared by 0 bases and J by 3 bases, with 15 bases between. The CDR3 is 16 residues long. CDR1 is MGHRA and CDR2 is YSYEKL in the germline V gene.

This clonotype was seen many times. V is TRBV6-5 and J is TRBJ1-2; D is possibly TRBD1 (6 bases). The CDR3 has 17 amino acids. V was cut by 2 bases and J by 3 bases, with 19 bases left in between. The germline CDR1 and CDR2 sequences are MNHEY and SVGAGI. The CDR3 loop reads CASSYVLVAGEDYGYTF. The CDR3 bases are TGTGCCAGCAGTTACGTTCTGGTTGCAGGGGAGGACTATGGCTACACCTTC.

The table lists this clonotype with many counts. This chain links TRBV12-3 or TRBV12-4 with TRBJ2-5; 8 bases map to TRBD2. The junction had 7 bases not matched to a gene; V was cut back by 6 bases and J by 4 bases. The CDR3 runs to 14 residues. CDR3 DNA: TGTGCCAGCAGGCGGGAGGATGGGGCAGAGACCCAGTACTTC. Its protein is CASRREDGAETQYF.

There are a few counts of this clonotype. Just one base apart from a much larger clone, this may be a read error. The rearrangement links TRBV19 to TRBJ2-7; unclear D gene. Germline loops: CDR1 LNHDA, CDR2 SQIVND (reference sequence). This CDR3 spans 14 amino acids. The germline V and J ends were trimmed by 1 base and 3 bases, with 10 bases remaining between them. CDR3 DNA sequence: TGTGCCAGTAGTATAGCAGAGTCAGTCTACGAGCAGTACTTC. This gives the protein CASSIAESVYEQYF.

This clonotype has ten or more counts. V gene TRBV28 combines with J gene TRBJ1-3; D remains unclear. V was cut by 1 base and J by 0 bases, with 4 bases left in between. The CDR3 covers 14 residues. Germline V gives CDR1 MDHEN, CDR2 SYDVKM. The CDR3 nucleotides are TGTGCCAGCAGTTTATCGCCCTCTGGAAACACCATATATTTT. Its protein product is CASSLSPSGNTIYF.

This clonotype was seen a handful of times. V gene TRBV29-1 combines with J gene TRBJ1-3; no definite D call. Trimming removed 5 bases from V and 3 bases from J, with 11 bases in between. Germline CDR1 SQVTM, CDR2 ANQGSEA. The CDR3 sequence is 13 residues long. The CDR3 sequence is CSVRKVVGNTIYF. CDR3 nucleotides: TGCAGCGTTCGAAAAGTAGTTGGAAACACCATATATTTT.

There are many counts of this clonotype. The chain couples TRBV29-1 to TRBJ1-1; no clear D gene. V dropped 7 bases and J dropped 5 bases, with 17 bases sitting between them. CDR1 is SQVTM, CDR2 ANQGSEA, per germline. This CDR3 has 13 residues. This chain's CDR3 is CSAVKGGGTEAFF. The CDR3 coding sequence is TGCAGCGCCGTGAAGGGCGGTGGGACTGAAGCTTTCTTT. Drawing the rest from reference TRBV29-1 and TRBJ1-1, the complete variable domain is SAVISQKPSRDICQRGTSLTIQCQVDSQVTMMFWYRQQPGQSLTLIATANQGSEATYESGFVIDKFPISRPNLTFSTLTVSNMSPEDSSIYLCSAVKGGGTEAFFGQGTRLTVV.

This clonotype was observed at least ten times. The CDR3 loop is CASSFGTTYQETQYF. For the CDR3, the DNA is TGCGCCAGCAGCTTCGGCACGACGTACCAAGAGACCCAGTACTTC. The chain links TRBV5-1 to TRBJ2-5; D remains ambiguous. Germline lookup yields CDR1 SGHRS and CDR2 YFSETQ. CDR3 size: 15 residues. Deletions cut 2 bases from V and 0 bases from J, with 11 bases between.

This clonotype came up many times. The V call is TRBV4-1, the J call TRBJ1-5; D uncertain. The CDR3 spans 15 residues. Germline-derived CDR1 and CDR2 are MGHRA and YSYEKL. V was shortened by 8 bases and J by 0 bases, with 14 bases between the two germline ends. The CDR3 protein is CASGSQESSNQPQHF. The CDR3 DNA sequence: TGCGCCAGCGGAAGTCAAGAGTCTAGCAATCAGCCCCAGCATTTT.

This clonotype appeared many times. The rearrangement uses TRBV27 and TRBJ2-2; 9 bases agree with TRBD1. The CDR3 is 17 amino acids. CDR1 MNHEY and CDR2 SMNVEV come from the germline V gene (reference sequence). The trim removed 9 bases at V and 3 bases at J, leaving 14 bases unmatched. This chain's CDR3 is CASTNRGRQGYTGELFF. DNA for the CDR3: TGTGCCAGTACCAACAGGGGGCGACAGGGGTACACCGGGGAGCTGTTTTTT.

This clonotype was counted ten times or more. The chain joins TRBV5-8 to TRBJ2-5; no firm D call. This CDR3 comprises 12 residues. The V and J ends lost 1 base and 7 bases respectively, with 8 bases between them. The germline V gene has CDR1 SGHTS and CDR2 YDEGEE. CDR3 residues: CASSLWVRTQYF. The CDR3 DNA follows: TGTGCCAGCAGCTTGTGGGTCAGGACCCAGTACTTC.

This clonotype was recorded a few times. Sequence at one end of the junction differs from germline and may be a read error. This chain joins TRBV19 and TRBJ2-4; D gene unclear. The CDR3 is made up of 13 amino acids. Per germline, CDR1 LNHDA and CDR2 SQIVND (reference sequence). The CDR3 region is CASSISKQNIKYF. The CDR3 coding sequence is TGTGCCAGTAGTATCTCGAAGCAGAACATTAAGTACTTC.

The sample holds many counts of this clonotype. The CDR3 spells CSAKRGRFYTEAFF. The DNA for the CDR3 is TGCAGTGCCAAGAGGGGGAGGTTCTACACTGAAGCTTTCTTT. This sequence joins TRBV20-1 and TRBJ1-1; the D gene is possibly TRBD1 (6 bases). V dropped 6 bases and J dropped 3 bases, with 17 bases sitting between them. Per germline, CDR1 DFQATT and CDR2 SNEGSKA (reference sequence). This CDR3 is 14 amino acids long.

This clonotype was seen many times. The V and J genes are TRBV30 and TRBJ2-2; 10 bases agree with TRBD2. Trimming took 2 bases from V and 7 from J; bases not matched to a gene: 10. The CDR3 contains 16 residues. From germline, CDR1 is GTSNPN and CDR2 SVGIG (reference sequence). The CDR3 sequence: CAWSTHLAGAYGELFF. In DNA form, the CDR3 reads TGTGCCTGGAGTACCCACCTAGCGGGAGCGTACGGGGAGCTGTTTTTT.